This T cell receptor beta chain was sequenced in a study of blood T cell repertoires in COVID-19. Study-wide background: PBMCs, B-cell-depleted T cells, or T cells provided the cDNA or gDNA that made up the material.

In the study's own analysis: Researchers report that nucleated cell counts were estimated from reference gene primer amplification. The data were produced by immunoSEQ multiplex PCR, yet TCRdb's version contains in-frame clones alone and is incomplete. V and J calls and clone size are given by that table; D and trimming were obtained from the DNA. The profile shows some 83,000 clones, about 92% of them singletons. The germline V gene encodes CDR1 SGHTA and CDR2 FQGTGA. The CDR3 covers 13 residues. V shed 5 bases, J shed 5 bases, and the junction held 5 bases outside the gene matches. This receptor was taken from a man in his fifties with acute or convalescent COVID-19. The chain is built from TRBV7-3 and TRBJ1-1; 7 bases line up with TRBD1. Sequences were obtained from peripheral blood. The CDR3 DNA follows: TGTGCCAGCAGCACCAGGGGGAAAACTGAAGCTTTCTTT. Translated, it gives CASSTRGKTEAFF.